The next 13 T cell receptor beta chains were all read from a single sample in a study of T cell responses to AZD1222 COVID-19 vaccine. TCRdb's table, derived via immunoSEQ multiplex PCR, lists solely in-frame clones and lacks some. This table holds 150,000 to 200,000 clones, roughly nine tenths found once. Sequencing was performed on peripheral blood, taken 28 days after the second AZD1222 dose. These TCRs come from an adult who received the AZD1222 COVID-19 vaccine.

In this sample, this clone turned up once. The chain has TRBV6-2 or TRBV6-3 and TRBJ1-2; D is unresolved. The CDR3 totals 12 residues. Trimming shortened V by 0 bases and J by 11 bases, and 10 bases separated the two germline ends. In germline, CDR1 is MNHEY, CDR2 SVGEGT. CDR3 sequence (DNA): TGTGCCAGCAGTTACTCGAAGGGCGCATACACCTTC. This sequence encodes CASSYSKGAYTF.

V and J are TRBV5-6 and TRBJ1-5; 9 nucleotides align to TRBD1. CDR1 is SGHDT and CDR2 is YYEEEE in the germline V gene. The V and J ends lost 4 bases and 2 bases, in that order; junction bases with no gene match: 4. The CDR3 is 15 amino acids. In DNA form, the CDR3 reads TGTGCCAGCAGCATGCGGACAGGGGGCAATCAGCCCCAGCATTTT. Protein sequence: CASSMRTGGNQPQHF.

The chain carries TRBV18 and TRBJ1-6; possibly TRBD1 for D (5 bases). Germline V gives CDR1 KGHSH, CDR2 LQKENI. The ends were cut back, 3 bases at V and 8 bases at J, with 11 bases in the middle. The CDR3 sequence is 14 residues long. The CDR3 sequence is CASSPSGVDSPLHF. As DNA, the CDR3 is TGTGCCAGCTCACCCTCGGGGGTTGATTCACCCCTCCACTTT.

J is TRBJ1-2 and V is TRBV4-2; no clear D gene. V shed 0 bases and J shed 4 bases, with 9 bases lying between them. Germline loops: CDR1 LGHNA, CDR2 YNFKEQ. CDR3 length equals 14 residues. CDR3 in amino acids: CASSQDRSVYGYTF. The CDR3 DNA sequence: TGTGCCAGCAGCCAAGATAGGTCGGTCTATGGCTACACCTTC.

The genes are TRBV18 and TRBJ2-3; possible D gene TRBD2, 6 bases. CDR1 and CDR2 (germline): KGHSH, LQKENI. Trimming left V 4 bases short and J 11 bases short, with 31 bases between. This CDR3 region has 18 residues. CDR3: CASSLSTGGYDRGSGQYF. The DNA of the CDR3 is TGTGCCAGCTCACTCTCCACCGGCGGCTACGACCGGGGGAGCGGGCAGTATTTT.

CDR3 DNA: TGTGCCAGCAGCTGGGACAGGGATCAGCCCCAGCATTTT. It yields the protein CASSWDRDQPQHF. The chain recombines TRBV7-6 with TRBJ1-5, with 9 positions matching TRBD1. The germline V gene encodes CDR1 SGHVS and CDR2 FNYEAQ. V gave up 4 bases and J gave up 5 bases; unmatched junction bases: 0. The CDR3 spans 13 residues.

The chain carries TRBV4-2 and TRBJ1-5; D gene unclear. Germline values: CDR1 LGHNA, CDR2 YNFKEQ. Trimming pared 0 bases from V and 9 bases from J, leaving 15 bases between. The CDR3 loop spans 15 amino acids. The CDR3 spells CASSQDGLDVRPQHF. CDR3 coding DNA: TGTGCCAGCAGCCAAGATGGGCTCGACGTGCGGCCCCAGCATTTT.

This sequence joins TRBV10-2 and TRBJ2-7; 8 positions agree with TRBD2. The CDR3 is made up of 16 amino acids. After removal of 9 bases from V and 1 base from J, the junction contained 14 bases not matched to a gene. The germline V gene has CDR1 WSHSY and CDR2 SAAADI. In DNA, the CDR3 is TGCGCCAGTCGCGGGGGAGCGGGGGCTGCATCCTACGAGCAGTACTTC. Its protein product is CASRGGAGAASYEQYF.

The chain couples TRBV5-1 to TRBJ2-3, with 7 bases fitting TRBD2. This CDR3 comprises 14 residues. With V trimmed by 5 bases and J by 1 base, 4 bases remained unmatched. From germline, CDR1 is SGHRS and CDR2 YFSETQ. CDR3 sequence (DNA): TGCGCCAGCAGTGGCGGGAGAGGCACAGATACGCAGTATTTT. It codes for CASSGGRGTDTQYF. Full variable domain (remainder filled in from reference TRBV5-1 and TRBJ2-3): KAGVTQTPRYLIKTRGQQVTLSCSPISGHRSVSWYQQTPGQGLQFLFEYFSETQRNKGNFPGRFSGRQFSNSRSEMNVSTLELGDSALYLCASSGGRGTDTQYFGPGTRLTVL.

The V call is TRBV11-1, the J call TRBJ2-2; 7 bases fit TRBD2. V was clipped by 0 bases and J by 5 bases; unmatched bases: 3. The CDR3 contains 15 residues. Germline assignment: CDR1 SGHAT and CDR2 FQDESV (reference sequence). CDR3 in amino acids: CASSLAGSGTGELFF. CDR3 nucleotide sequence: TGTGCCAGCAGCTTAGCGGGTAGCGGGACCGGGGAGCTGTTTTTT. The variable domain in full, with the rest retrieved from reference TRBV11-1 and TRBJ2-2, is EAEVAQSPRYKITEKSQAVAFWCDPISGHATLYWYRQILGQGPELLVQFQDESVVDDSQLPKDRFSAERLKGVDSTLKIQPAELGDSAMYLCASSLAGSGTGELFFGEGSRLTVL.

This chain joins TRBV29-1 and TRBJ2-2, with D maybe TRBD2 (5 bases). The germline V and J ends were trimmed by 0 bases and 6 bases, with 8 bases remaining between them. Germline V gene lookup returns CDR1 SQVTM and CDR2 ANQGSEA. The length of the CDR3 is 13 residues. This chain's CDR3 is CSVEEWGAGELFF. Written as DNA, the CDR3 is TGCAGCGTTGAAGAATGGGGAGCCGGGGAGCTGTTTTTT.

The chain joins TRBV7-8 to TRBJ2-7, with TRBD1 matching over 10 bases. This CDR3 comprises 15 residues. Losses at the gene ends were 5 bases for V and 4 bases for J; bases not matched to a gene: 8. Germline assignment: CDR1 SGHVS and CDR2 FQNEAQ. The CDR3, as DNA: TGTGCCAGCAGCCCGCGGGACAGGGGTTCTTACGAGCAGTACTTC. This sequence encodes CASSPRDRGSYEQYF.

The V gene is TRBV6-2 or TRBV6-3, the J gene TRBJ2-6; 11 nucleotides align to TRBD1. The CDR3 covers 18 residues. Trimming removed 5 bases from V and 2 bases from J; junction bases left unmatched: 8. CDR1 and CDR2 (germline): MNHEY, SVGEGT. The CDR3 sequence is CASSRQGQGVPGANVLTF. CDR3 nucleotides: TGTGCCAGCAGTCGCCAGGGACAGGGGGTCCCTGGGGCCAACGTCCTGACTTTC.